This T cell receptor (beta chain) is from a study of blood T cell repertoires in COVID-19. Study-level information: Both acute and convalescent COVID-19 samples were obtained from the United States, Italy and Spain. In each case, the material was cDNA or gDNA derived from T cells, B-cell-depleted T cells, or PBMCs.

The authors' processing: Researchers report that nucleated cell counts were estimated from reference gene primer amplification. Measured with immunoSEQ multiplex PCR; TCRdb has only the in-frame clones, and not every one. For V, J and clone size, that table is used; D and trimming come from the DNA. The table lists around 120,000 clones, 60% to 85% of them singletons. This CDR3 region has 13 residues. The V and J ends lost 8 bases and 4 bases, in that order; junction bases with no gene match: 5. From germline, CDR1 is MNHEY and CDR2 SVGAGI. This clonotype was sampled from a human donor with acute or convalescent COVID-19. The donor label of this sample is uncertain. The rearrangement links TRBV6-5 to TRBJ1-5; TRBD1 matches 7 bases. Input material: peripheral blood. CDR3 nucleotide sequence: TGTGCCAGCCAGGGGGATTGGAATCAGCCCCAGCATTTT. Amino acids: CASQGDWNQPQHF.